Shown below are 25 T cell receptor beta chains from a single sample sequenced in a study of a mutant IDH1 vaccine in newly diagnosed glioma. Time point defined: week 11, during vaccination. Every vaccination contained 300 ug of the mutant IDH1 20-mer peptide and was paired with topical imiquimod. The antigens for these receptors are not known. Libraries were prepared by immunoSEQ multiplex PCR; TCRdb keeps only in-frame clonotypes and omits some of them. The data contain tens of thousands of clones, around 85% of them singletons. Sample: PBMCs, taken from a glioma patient whose treatment included an IDH1 peptide vaccine. The receptors derive from a woman in her 50s with glioma.

The chain employs TRBV7-2 and TRBJ1-2; D may be TRBD1 (5 bases). Germline V gives CDR1 SGHTA, CDR2 FQGNSA. The V and J ends lost 0 bases and 7 bases respectively, with 12 bases between them. This CDR3 is 14 amino acids long. The DNA of the CDR3 is TGTGCCAGCAGCTTAGCGTGGGGGTCAGGTGGCTACACCTTC. Its protein product is CASSLAWGSGGYTF.

The chain carries TRBV2 and TRBJ1-4, with TRBD1 matching 7 bases. V was clipped by 7 bases and J by 7 bases; unmatched bases: 12. The CDR3 runs to 15 residues. Germline lookup yields CDR1 SNHLY and CDR2 FYNNEI. This chain's CDR3 is CASTRGKGLAEKLFF. The CDR3 DNA follows: TGTGCCAGCACCAGGGGGAAGGGGCTCGCTGAAAAACTGTTTTTT.

The chain recombines TRBV28 with TRBJ1-1; TRBD1 aligns across 7 bases. The V and J ends lost 8 bases and 7 bases, in that order; junction bases with no gene match: 13. The CDR3 has 14 amino acids. Germline V gene lookup returns CDR1 MDHEN and CDR2 SYDVKM. The CDR3 protein is CASLLRQGKIEAFF. CDR3 in DNA: TGTGCCAGCCTCCTCAGACAGGGAAAAATTGAAGCTTTCTTT. The variable domain in full, completed from reference TRBV28 and TRBJ1-1, reads DVKVTQSSRYLVKRTGEKVFLECVQDMDHENMFWYRQDPGLGLRLIYFSYDVKMKEKGDIPEGYSVSREKKERFSLILESASTNQTSMYLCASLLRQGKIEAFFGQGTRLTVV.

V and J are TRBV6-4 and TRBJ2-3, with a tentative D call TRBD2 (6 bases). The CDR3 is 15 residues long. Trimming stripped 2 bases from V and 1 base from J, with 10 bases between. Germline CDR1 and CDR2: MRHNA and SNTAGT. The CDR3 bases are TGTGCCAGCAGTGACGAATCGGGGGGCACAGATACGCAGTATTTT. The encoded protein is CASSDESGGTDTQYF.

V usage is TRBV6-1 and J usage is TRBJ1-3; tentatively, D is TRBD1 (6 bases). Per germline, CDR1 MNHNS and CDR2 SASEGT. CDR3 length: 15 residues. V lost 4 bases and J lost 8, with 18 bases in between. In nucleotides, the CDR3 is TGTGCCAGCAGTGCTTCCCGGGACAACGGAGACACCATATATTTT. This codes for CASSASRDNGDTIYF.

V gene TRBV5-1 combines with J gene TRBJ1-4; D gene unclear. V was shortened by 7 bases and J by 0 bases, with 10 bases between the two germline ends. Germline V CDR1 and CDR2: SGHRS, YFSETQ. This CDR3 is built from 14 residues. The CDR3 loop reads CASRAMPTNEKLFF. The DNA of the CDR3 is TGCGCCAGCCGAGCAATGCCAACTAATGAAAAACTGTTTTTT.

Here the CDR3 reads CATSRGGVHSYEQYF. The CDR3, as DNA: TGTGCCACCTCTAGAGGGGGGGTTCATTCCTACGAGCAGTACTTC. This sequence joins TRBV6-5 and TRBJ2-7; maybe TRBD2 (7 bases). V lost 10 bases and J 1 base, leaving 20 bases between the germline ends. CDR3 size: 15 residues. Germline V gene sequence: CDR1 MNHEY, CDR2 SVGAGI.

This clone was observed a handful of times. This chain joins TRBV19 and TRBJ1-2; 10 nucleotides agree with TRBD1. CDR1 LNHDA and CDR2 SQIVND come from the germline V gene (reference sequence). The trim removed 6 bases at V and 8 bases at J, leaving 9 bases unmatched. The CDR3 is made up of 14 amino acids. The CDR3 protein is CASSPTGGAEGYTF. CDR3 DNA sequence: TGTGCCAGTAGCCCGACAGGGGGCGCGGAAGGCTACACCTTC. Full variable domain (missing parts from reference TRBV19 and TRBJ1-2): DGGITQSPKYLFRKEGQNVTLSCEQNLNHDAMYWYRQDPGQGLRLIYYSQIVNDFQKGDIAEGYSVSREKKESFPLTVTSAQKNPTAFYLCASSPTGGAEGYTFGSGTRLTVV.

The rearrangement joins TRBV2 to TRBJ1-5, with D uncertain. This CDR3 has 14 residues. V dropped 6 bases and J dropped 1 base, with 10 bases sitting between them. CDR1 and CDR2 from the germline V gene are SNHLY and FYNNEI. The CDR3 is CASRGEISNQPQHF. Written as DNA, the CDR3 is TGTGCCAGCAGGGGCGAGATCAGCAATCAGCCCCAGCATTTT.

The V and J genes are TRBV19 and TRBJ1-1; tentatively, D is TRBD1 (6 bases). V shed 8 bases and J shed 5 bases, with 18 bases lying between them. Germline V gene sequence: CDR1 LNHDA, CDR2 SQIVND (reference sequence). The CDR3 runs to 14 residues. The CDR3 sequence is CASAQGGGGTEAFF. CDR3 nucleotides: TGTGCCAGTGCACAGGGCGGGGGTGGGACTGAAGCTTTCTTT.

The table lists this clone with a count of one. The gene calls are TRBV11-2 and TRBJ2-1; D tentatively fits TRBD1 or TRBD2 (7 bases each). The CDR3 consists of 14 residues. The V gene lost 5 bases and the J gene lost 6 bases, with 14 bases spanning the gap. Germline values: CDR1 SGHAT, CDR2 FQNNGV. The CDR3 is CASSLDREGNEQFF. The CDR3 DNA is TGTGCCAGCAGCCTTGACAGGGAGGGCAATGAGCAGTTCTTC.

This clone has only one observation. The chain recombines TRBV7-9 with TRBJ2-1; the D is unclear. The germline V and J ends were trimmed by 5 bases and 8 bases, with 7 bases remaining between them. Germline CDR1 is SEHNR and CDR2 is FQNEAQ (reference sequence). This CDR3 spans 11 amino acids. The CDR3 bases are TGTGCCAGCAGCGTTAGCTATGAGCAGTTCTTC. Protein sequence: CASSVSYEQFF.

This chain links TRBV11-2 with TRBJ1-5, with no clear D. The V gene lost 0 bases and the J gene lost 4 bases, with 4 bases spanning the gap. Germline-derived CDR1 and CDR2 are SGHAT and FQNNGV. The CDR3 runs 13 residues. DNA for the CDR3: TGTGCCAGCAGCTTAGAAACGAATCAGCCCCAGCATTTT. Translating it yields CASSLETNQPQHF.

The chain employs TRBV2 and TRBJ1-1, with 8 bases lining up with TRBD1. The CDR3 runs 18 residues. CDR1 and CDR2 (germline): SNHLY, FYNNEI. After removal of 0 bases from V and 4 bases from J, the junction contained 13 bases not matched to a gene. The CDR3 loop is CASSEAWGQAFEGTEAFF. CDR3 sequence (DNA): TGTGCCAGCAGTGAAGCCTGGGGACAGGCCTTTGAGGGCACTGAAGCTTTCTTT.

CDR3 sequence: CASARGDGANVLTF. The CDR3 bases are TGTGCCAGCGCCAGGGGTGATGGGGCCAACGTCCTGACTTTC. The chain links TRBV10-3 to TRBJ2-6; D perhaps matches TRBD1 (6 bases). Germline CDR1 reads ENHRY; CDR2 reads SYGVKD. V dropped 10 bases and J dropped 3 bases, with 13 bases sitting between them. The CDR3 is 14 residues long.

CDR3 nucleotide sequence: TGTGCCAGCAGCTCCGGGACAGCGAACACCGGGGAGCTGTTTTTT. This sequence encodes CASSSGTANTGELFF. This chain links TRBV6-1 with TRBJ2-2, with 7 bases matching TRBD1. Germline V gives CDR1 MNHNS, CDR2 SASEGT. The CDR3 loop spans 15 amino acids. Trimming took 6 bases from V and 0 from J; bases not matched to a gene: 4.

This chain uses TRBV7-9 with TRBJ2-7, with 9 bases that match TRBD1. This CDR3 is built from 14 residues. J lost 2 bases, V lost 7 bases, and 6 bases had no gene match. Looked up from germline, CDR1 is SEHNR and CDR2 is FQNEAQ (reference sequence). The CDR3, as DNA: TGTGCCAGCAAGCCGGACAGGGGAACCTACGAGCAGTACTTC. Translating it yields CASKPDRGTYEQYF.

The chain employs TRBV30 and TRBJ2-1, with 7 bases that match TRBD2. With 3 bases clipped from V and 5 bases from J, the junction kept 13 bases outside the gene matches. The CDR3 is 16 amino acids. Germline lookup yields CDR1 GTSNPN and CDR2 SVGIG (reference sequence). In DNA form, the CDR3 reads TGTGCCTGGAGCTCACCGAGGCTAGCGGACCACAATGAGCAGTTCTTC. As protein: CAWSSPRLADHNEQFF.

This clone was detected only once. This chain uses TRBV28 with TRBJ1-4, with D uncertain. Germline V gene sequence: CDR1 MDHEN, CDR2 SYDVKM. The CDR3 consists of 13 residues. V lost 7 bases and J 2 bases, leaving 8 bases between the germline ends. CDR3 DNA: TGTGCCAGCAATGGCGGGACTAATGAAAAACTGTTTTTT. As protein: CASNGGTNEKLFF.

The V and J genes are TRBV6-1 and TRBJ1-1; D perhaps matches TRBD1 (5 bases). CDR3 length equals 14 residues. Per germline, CDR1 MNHNS and CDR2 SASEGT. Trimming took 10 bases from V and 3 from J, leaving 18 bases between them. CDR3 region: CAIPGGEWDTEAFF. The CDR3 DNA follows: TGTGCCATCCCGGGGGGGGAATGGGACACTGAAGCTTTCTTT.

The chain recombines TRBV7-8 with TRBJ2-5; the match to TRBD2 covers 8 bases. The V gene end was trimmed by 2 bases and the J gene end by 5 bases; junction bases not matched to a gene: 22. The germline CDR1 and CDR2 sequences are SGHVS and FQNEAQ. The CDR3 consists of 20 residues. The CDR3 DNA reads TGTGCCAGCAGCTTAAGGGGCCCCAGCGGGGGTTCTTTAAGAGGGGAGACCCAGTACTTC. Its translation: CASSLRGPSGGSLRGETQYF.

This chain links TRBV15 with TRBJ1-4, with a weak D call TRBD1 (5 bases). From germline, CDR1 is LNHNV and CDR2 YYDKDF (reference sequence). The V end was cut by 0 bases, the J end by 8 bases, with 19 bases between. CDR3 length equals 17 residues. CDR3 sequence: CATSRDGAWGGEEKLFF. The CDR3 coding sequence is TGTGCCACCAGCAGAGATGGGGCGTGGGGGGGTGAGGAAAAACTGTTTTTT. The full variable domain, rest sourced from reference TRBV15 and TRBJ1-4, is DAMVIQNPRYQVTQFGKPVTLSCSQTLNHNVMYWYQQKSSQAPKLLFHYYDKDFNNEADTPDNFQSRRPNTSFCFLDIRSPGLGDTAMYLCATSRDGAWGGEEKLFFGSGTQLSVL.

The chain joins TRBV21-1 to TRBJ2-6; the table's D gene call, TRBD1, was not cross checked with the DNA. TRBV21-1 has pseudogene status. The CDR3 contains 17 residues. The CDR3 region is CASSNRHWHSGANVLTF. The CDR3 DNA reads as TGTGCCAGCAGCAATAGACATTGGCACTCTGGGGCCAACGTCCTGACTTTC.

The V gene is TRBV27, the J gene TRBJ1-2; the match to TRBD1 covers 10 bases. Germline V lookup: CDR1 MNHEY, CDR2 SMNVEV (reference sequence). V lost 5 bases, J lost 6 bases, and 6 bases stayed unmatched. The CDR3 runs to 14 residues. DNA for the CDR3: TGTGCCAGCAGTGGGACAGGGGCCGTTAATGGCTACACCTTC. Protein sequence: CASSGTGAVNGYTF.

The chain links TRBV6-6 to TRBJ2-7; D is unclear. In germline, CDR1 is MNHNY, CDR2 SVGAGI (reference sequence). This CDR3 has 14 amino acids. The germline V and J ends were trimmed by 0 bases and 2 bases, with 8 bases remaining between them. DNA for the CDR3: TGTGCCAGCAGTTACTCCTCCGGTACCTACGAGCAGTACTTC. It codes for CASSYSSGTYEQYF.